This T cell receptor (beta chain) was recovered during a study of T cell responses to AZD1222 COVID-19 vaccine. Concerning this clone: No antigen is known for it.

Measured with immunoSEQ multiplex PCR; TCRdb has only the in-frame clones, and not every one. Of about 100,000 clones listed, around 89% are singletons. General observations from the study: An increase in Spike-specific TCR breadth and depth was observed after two AZD1222 doses. All repertoire sampling was performed exclusively after the peak T cell response. Donors in the cohort were predominantly white British and more often female, and clonal diversity was possibly underestimated.

There are 14 residues in the CDR3. V lost 6 bases to trimming and J lost 10 bases; unmatched junction nucleotides: 9. The germline gives CDR1 MNHEY, CDR2 SVGAGI. This sequence was found in an adult who received the AZD1222 COVID-19 vaccine. The J gene is TRBJ1-6, the V gene TRBV6-5, with 7 nucleotides matching TRBD1. The starting material was peripheral blood, obtained 28 days after the second AZD1222 dose. The CDR3 sequence: CASRIRGRGSPLHF. CDR3 bases: TGTGCCAGCAGAATAAGGGGGCGCGGGTCACCCCTCCACTTT.